This TCR beta chain was identified during a study of CD4 T cells in relation to SARS-CoV-2 and coronaviruses. Study-level points and caveats: This crossreactivity analysis covered spike protein alone, no other viral proteins.

In the case of this clone: No antigen is known for it.

Germline values: CDR1 SNHLY, CDR2 FYNNEI. The CDR3 has 15 amino acids. Germline trimming cut 2 bases from V and 4 bases from J; bases unmatched to any gene: 3. Sequencing was performed with immunoSEQ multiplex PCR; in TCRdb, only in-frame clones are kept and a portion is missing. The table has almost 20,000 clones, roughly four fifths seen once; the top ten hold around 23%. Unexposed donor CD4+ T cells date from about 2011-2018, before the COVID-19 pandemic. Isolation of CD4+ T cells took place after about 9 days in culture. Cells permitting, SARS-CoV-2 S/N and four cold-coronavirus spikes were tested on unexposed-donor CD4+ T cells. Each well had 1.5 million to 2.5 million PBMCs in about 5% human AB serum with IL-2.

The clonotype was recovered from a human donor in good health. The source material was CD4+ T cells from PBMCs, cultured in vitro. This chain connects TRBV2 to TRBJ2-1, with TRBD2 identical over 9 bases. Written as DNA, the CDR3 is TGTGCCAGCAGTGAAAGACTAGCGGAATACAATGAGCAGTTCTTC. The encoded protein is CASSERLAEYNEQFF.